This T cell receptor (beta chain) was observed in a study of blood T cell repertoires in COVID-19. Trimming pared 3 bases from V and 0 bases from J, leaving 9 bases between. CDR3 size: 15 residues. The germline gives CDR1 LGHDT, CDR2 YNNKEL (reference sequence). Authors' methods: By means of reference gene primer amplification, nucleated cell counts were estimated. Sequenced by immunoSEQ multiplex PCR; TCRdb stores in-frame clones only, minus some. The V and J calls and clone size come from that table; D and trimming were worked out from the DNA. Of 55,000 to 65,000 clones in the sample, 80% to 90% were seen once. This clone has only a few counts.

The rearrangement links TRBV3-1 (or the pseudogene TRBV3-2) to TRBJ1-3; D remains unclear. Sequenced: peripheral blood. The origin of this receptor is a woman aged 55 to 70 with acute or convalescent COVID-19. Here the CDR3 DNA reads TGTGCCAGCAGCCACTTACTGAGCTCTGGAAACACCATATATTTT. Translation: CASSHLLSSGNTIYF.